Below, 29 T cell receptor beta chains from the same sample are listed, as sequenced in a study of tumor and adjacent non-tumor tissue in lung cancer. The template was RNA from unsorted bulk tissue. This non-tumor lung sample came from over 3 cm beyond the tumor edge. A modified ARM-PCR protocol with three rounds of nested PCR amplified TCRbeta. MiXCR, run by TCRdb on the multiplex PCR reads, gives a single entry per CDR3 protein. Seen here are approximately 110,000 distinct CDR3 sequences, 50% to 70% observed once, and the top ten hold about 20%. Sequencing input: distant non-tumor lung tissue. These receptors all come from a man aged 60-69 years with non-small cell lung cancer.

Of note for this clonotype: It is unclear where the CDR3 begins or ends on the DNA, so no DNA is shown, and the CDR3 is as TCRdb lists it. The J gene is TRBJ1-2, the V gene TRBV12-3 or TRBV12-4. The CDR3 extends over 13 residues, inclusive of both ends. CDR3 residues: CTSSNSVDYGCTF.

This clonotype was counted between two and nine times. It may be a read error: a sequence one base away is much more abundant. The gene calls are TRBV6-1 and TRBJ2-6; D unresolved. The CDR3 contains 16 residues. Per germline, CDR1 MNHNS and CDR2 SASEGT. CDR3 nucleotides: TGTGCCGGCAGTGACGTTGCCAGCTCTGGGGCCAACGTCCTGACTTTC. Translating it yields CAGSDVASSGANVLTF.

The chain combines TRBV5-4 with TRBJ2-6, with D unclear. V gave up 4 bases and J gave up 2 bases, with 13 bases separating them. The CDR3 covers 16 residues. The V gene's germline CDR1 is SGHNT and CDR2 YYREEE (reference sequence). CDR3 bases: TGTGCCAGCAGCAGACTGACAAACACTGGGGCCAACGTCCTGACTTTC. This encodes CASSRLTNTGANVLTF.

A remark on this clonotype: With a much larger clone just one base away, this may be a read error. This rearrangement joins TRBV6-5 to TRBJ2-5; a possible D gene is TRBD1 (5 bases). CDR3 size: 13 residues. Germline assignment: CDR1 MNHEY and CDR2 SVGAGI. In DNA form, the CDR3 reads TGTGCCAGCAGAAGGACACCCCAAGAGATCCAGTACTTC. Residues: CASRRTPQEIQYF.

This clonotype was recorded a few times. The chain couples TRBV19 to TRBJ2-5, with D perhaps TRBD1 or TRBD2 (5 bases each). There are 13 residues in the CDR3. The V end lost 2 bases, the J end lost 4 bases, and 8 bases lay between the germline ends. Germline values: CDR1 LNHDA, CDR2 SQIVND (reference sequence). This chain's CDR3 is CASSIRGRETQYF. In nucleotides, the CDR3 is TGTGCCAGTAGTATACGGGGACGAGAGACCCAGTACTTC. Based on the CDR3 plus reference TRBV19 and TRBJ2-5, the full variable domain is DGGITQSPKYLFRKEGQNVTLSCEQNLNHDAMYWYRQDPGQGLRLIYYSQIVNDFQKGDIAEGYSVSREKKESFPLTVTSAQKNPTAFYLCASSIRGRETQYFGPGTRLLVL.

The CDR3 loop reads CASSLTEFKGYTF. The CDR3 DNA follows: TGTGCCAGCAGCTTGACAGAGTTTAAGGGCTACACCTTC. The V gene is TRBV13, the J gene TRBJ1-2, with D maybe TRBD1 (5 bases). The V gene lost 3 bases and the J gene lost 8 bases, with 13 bases spanning the gap. Germline CDR1 is PRHDT and CDR2 is FYEKMQ (reference sequence). This CDR3 spans 13 amino acids. Filled out from reference TRBV13 and TRBJ1-2, the complete variable domain reads AAGVIQSPRHLIKEKRETATLKCYPIPRHDTVYWYQQGPGQDPQFLISFYEKMQSDKGSIPDRFSAQQFSDYHSELNMSSLELGDSALYFCASSLTEFKGYTFGSGTRLTVV.

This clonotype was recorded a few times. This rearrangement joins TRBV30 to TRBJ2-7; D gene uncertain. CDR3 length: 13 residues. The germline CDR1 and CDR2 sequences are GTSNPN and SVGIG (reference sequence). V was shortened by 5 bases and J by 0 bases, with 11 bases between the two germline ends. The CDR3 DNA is TGTGCCTGGGTTGACCTCAGCTCCTACGAGCAGTACTTC. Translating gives CAWVDLSSYEQYF.

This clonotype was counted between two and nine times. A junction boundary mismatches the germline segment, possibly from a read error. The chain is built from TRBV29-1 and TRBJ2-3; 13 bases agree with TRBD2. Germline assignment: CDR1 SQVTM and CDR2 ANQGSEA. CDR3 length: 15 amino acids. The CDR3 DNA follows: TGCATCGTTCTCGGACTAGCGGGGGGCACAGATACGCAGTATTTT. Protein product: CIVLGLAGGTDTQYF.

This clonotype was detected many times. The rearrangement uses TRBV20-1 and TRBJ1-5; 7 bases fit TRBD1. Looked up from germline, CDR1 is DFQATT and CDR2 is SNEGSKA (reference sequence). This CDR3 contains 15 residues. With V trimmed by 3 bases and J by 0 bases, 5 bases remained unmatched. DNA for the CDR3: TGCAGTGCTAGCCCGACAGGGAATAGCAATCAGCCCCAGCATTTT. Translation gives CSASPTGNSNQPQHF.

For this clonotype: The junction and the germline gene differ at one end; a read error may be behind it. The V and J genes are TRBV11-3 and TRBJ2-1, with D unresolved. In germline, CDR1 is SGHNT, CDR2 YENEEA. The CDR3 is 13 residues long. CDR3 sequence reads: CTSNQPPAPVQFF. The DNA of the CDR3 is TGTACCAGCAACCAACCCCCGGCCCCTGTGCAGTTCTTC.

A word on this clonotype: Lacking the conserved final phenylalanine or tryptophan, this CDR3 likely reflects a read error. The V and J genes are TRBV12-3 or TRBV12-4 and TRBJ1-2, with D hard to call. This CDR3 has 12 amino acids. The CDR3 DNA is TGTGCCAGCAGTTCTACATCCTATTGCTACACCCTC. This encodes CASSSTSYCYTL.

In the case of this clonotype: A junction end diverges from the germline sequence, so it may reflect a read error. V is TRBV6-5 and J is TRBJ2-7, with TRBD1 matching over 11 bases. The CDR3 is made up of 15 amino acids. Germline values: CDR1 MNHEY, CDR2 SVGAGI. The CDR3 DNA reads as TGTGTCAGCAGAGGACAGGGGGCAGGCTCCTACGAGCAGTACTTC. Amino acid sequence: CVSRGQGAGSYEQYF.

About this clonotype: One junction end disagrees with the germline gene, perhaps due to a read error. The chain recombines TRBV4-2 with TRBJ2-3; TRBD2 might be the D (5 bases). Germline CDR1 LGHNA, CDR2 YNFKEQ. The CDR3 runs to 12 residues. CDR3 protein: CARSQAADMQYF. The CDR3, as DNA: TGTGCCAGGAGCCAAGCGGCGGATATGCAGTATTTT.

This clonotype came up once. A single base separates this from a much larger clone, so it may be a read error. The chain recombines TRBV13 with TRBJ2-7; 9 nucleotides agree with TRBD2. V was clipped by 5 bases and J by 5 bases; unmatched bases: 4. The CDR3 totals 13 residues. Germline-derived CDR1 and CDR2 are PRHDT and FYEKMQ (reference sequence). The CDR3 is CASSPVAGDEQYF. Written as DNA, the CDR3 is TGTGCCAGCAGCCCAGTAGCGGGAGACGAGCAGTACTTC.

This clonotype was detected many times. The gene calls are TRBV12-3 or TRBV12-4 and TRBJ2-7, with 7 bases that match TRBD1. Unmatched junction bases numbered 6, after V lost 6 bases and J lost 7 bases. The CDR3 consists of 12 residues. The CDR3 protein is CASSRQTGEQYF. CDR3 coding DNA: TGTGCCAGCAGCCGACAGACAGGGGAGCAGTACTTC.

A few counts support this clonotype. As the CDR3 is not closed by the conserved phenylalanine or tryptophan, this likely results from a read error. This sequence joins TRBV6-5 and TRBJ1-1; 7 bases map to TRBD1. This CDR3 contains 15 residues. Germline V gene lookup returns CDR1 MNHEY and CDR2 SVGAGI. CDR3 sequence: CASSQDRSLNTEAFL. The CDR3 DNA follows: TGTGCCAGCAGTCAGGACAGGTCCTTGAATACTGAAGCTTTCCTT.

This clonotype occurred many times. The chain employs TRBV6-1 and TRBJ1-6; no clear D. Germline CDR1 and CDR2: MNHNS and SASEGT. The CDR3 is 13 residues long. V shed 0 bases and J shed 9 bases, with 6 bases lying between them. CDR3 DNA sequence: TGTGCCAGCAGTGAAGCTCACCGTTCACCCCTCCACTTT. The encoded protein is CASSEAHRSPLHF.

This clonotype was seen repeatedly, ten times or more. The CDR3 DNA reads TGTGCCAGCAGTTACTCTCCGGGTTCTGGAAACACCATATATTTT. Translating gives CASSYSPGSGNTIYF. The genes are TRBV6-6 and TRBJ1-3; no clear D gene. V lost 0 bases and J lost 1, with 7 bases in between. The V gene's germline CDR1 is MNHNY and CDR2 SVGAGI (reference sequence). This CDR3 spans 15 amino acids.

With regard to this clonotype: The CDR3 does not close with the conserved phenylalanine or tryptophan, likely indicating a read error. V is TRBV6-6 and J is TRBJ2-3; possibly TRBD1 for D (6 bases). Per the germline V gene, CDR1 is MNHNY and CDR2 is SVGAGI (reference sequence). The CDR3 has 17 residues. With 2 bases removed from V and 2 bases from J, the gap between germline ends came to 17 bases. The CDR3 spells CASSYVEDSVYTDTQYL. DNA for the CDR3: TGTGCCAGCAGTTACGTGGAGGACAGTGTCTACACAGATACGCAGTATCTT.

For the CDR3, the DNA is TGCAGTGCTGAGAGCGGGAGGGGCTACGAGCAGTACTTC. Its protein product is CSAESGRGYEQYF. The V and J genes are TRBV20-1 and TRBJ2-7; 10 bases line up with TRBD2. This CDR3 contains 13 residues. Germline V lookup: CDR1 DFQATT, CDR2 SNEGSKA (reference sequence). The ends lost 5 bases at V and 3 bases at J; junction bases unmatched: 4.

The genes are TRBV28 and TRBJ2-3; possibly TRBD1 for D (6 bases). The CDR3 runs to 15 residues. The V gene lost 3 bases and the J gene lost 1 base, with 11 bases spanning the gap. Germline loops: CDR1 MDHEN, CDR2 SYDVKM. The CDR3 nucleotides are TGTGCCAGCAGTTTTAGCAGGGGAGGCACAGATACGCAGTATTTT. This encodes CASSFSRGGTDTQYF.

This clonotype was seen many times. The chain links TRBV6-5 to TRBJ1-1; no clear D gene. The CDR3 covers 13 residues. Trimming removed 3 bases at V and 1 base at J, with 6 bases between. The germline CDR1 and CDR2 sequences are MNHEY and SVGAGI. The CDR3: CASSYPGNTEAFF. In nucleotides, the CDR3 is TGTGCCAGCAGTTATCCGGGGAACACTGAAGCTTTCTTT.

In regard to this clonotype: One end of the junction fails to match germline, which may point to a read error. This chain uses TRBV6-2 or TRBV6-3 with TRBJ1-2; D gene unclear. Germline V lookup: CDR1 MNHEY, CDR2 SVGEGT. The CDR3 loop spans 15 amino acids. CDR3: CASSYSGVFNNGYAF. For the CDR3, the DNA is TGTGCCAGCAGTTACTCTGGCGTTTTTAACAATGGCTACGCCTTC.

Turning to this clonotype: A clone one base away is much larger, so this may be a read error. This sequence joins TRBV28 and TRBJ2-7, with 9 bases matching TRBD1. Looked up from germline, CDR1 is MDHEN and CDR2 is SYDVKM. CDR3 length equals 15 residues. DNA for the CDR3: TGTGCCAACAGTCTTGGGGGACAGGGATTTCTCGAGCAGTACTTC. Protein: CANSLGGQGFLEQYF.

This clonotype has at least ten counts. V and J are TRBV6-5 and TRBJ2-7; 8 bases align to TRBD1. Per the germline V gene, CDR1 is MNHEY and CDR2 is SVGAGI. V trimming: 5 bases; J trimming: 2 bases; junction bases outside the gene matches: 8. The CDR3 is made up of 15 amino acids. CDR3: CASSDPGQATYEQYF. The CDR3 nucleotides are TGTGCCAGCAGTGACCCGGGACAGGCAACCTACGAGCAGTACTTC.

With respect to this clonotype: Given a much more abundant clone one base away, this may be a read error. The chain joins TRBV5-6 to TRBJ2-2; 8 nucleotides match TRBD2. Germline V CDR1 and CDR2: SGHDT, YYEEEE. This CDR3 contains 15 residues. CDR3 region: CASRKGLEGTGKLFF. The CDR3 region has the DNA TGTGCCAGCAGGAAGGGACTAGAAGGCACCGGGAAGCTGTTTTTT.

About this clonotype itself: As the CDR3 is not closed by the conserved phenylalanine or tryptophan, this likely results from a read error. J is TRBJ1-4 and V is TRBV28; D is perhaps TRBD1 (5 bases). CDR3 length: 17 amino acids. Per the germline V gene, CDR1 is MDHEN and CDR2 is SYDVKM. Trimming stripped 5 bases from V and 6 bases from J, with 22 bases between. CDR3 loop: CASSKLWGSGSDEKLFS. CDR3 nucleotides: TGTGCCAGCAGTAAACTATGGGGCTCGGGGAGCGATGAAAAACTGTTTTCT.

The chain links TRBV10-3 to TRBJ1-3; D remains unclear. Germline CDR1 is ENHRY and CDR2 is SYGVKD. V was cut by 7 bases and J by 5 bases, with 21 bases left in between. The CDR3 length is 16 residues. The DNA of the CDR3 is TGTGCCATCAACCCAACATCGGCGTCGTCTCGAAACACCATATATTTT. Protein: CAINPTSASSRNTIYF.

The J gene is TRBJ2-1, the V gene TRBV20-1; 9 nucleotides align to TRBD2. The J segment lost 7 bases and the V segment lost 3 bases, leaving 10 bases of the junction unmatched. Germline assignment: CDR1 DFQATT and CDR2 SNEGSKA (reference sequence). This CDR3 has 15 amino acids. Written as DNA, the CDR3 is TGCAGTGCTAGGGCTGTTAGCGGGAGAATAAATGAGCAGTTCTTC. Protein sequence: CSARAVSGRINEQFF.